This T cell receptor beta chain originates from a study of neurological immune-mediated disorders. Regarding the study as a whole: The expanded clones of different subjects shared no CDR3 amino acid sequences (suggesting private repertoires in all groups). Phylogenetically, 18 of 34 multiple sclerosis patients' repertoires fell into one related-CDR3 cluster, a possible signature.

This clonotype has ten or more counts. Its specificity is unknown. The cDNA was produced through 5'RACE with 10-nucleotide random UMIs. TCRdb redid the calling of the 5' RACE reads with MiXCR, one entry per CDR3 protein. The sample carries 46,000 or so distinct CDR3 sequences, just under 4.5% recorded once. This sequence was found in a woman aged 60-75 years with multiple sclerosis. What was sequenced was PBMCs.

The CDR3 loop is CASRIAGAKNIQYF. In DNA form, the CDR3 reads TGTGCCAGCAGGATAGCGGGAGCCAAAAACATTCAGTACTTC. The V gene is TRBV11-2, the J gene TRBJ2-4; TRBD2 matches 7 bases. This CDR3 comprises 14 residues. CDR1 SGHAT and CDR2 FQNNGV come from the germline V gene. V lost 6 bases, J lost 0 bases, and 2 bases stayed unmatched.